This T cell receptor beta chain originates from a study of OX40 agonist ivuxolimab in advanced cancers. About the research overall: Having had anti-PD-1, anti-PD-L1 or anti-CTLA-4 therapy before was allowed, and approximately 40% had some. Whole-study findings and limits: Among the least clonally expanded were partial responders at 0.1-3.0 mg/kg. The study found that CD8+ T cells averaged more expanded clones than CD4+.

The CDR3 spans 12 residues. Per the germline V gene, CDR1 is SGHVS and CDR2 is FQNEAQ. Trimming took off 4 bases at V and 8 bases at J, with 9 bases between the two ends. Concerning this clone itself: Its matching antigen is unknown.

Some clones are missing from TCRdb's copy, which holds only in-frame ones; the method was immunoSEQ multiplex PCR. The data contain roughly 60,000 clones, 90% to 95% of them seen just once; the ten biggest clones take up about 4.1%. This specimen was CD4+ or CD8+ T cells sorted from blood, taken in a trial of the OX40 agonist ivuxolimab. The rearrangement joins TRBV7-8 to TRBJ2-1, with D hard to call. The TCR sequence derives from an adult with an advanced solid tumor such as melanoma, head and neck, liver or kidney cancer. The CDR3 region has the DNA TGTGCCAGCAGCTCCGCTTACGATGAGCAGTTCTTC. Translating it yields CASSSAYDEQFF.